A selection of T cell receptor beta chains follows, all from one sample in a study of blood T cell repertoires in COVID-19. The method was immunoSEQ multiplex PCR; TCRdb's version includes in-frame clones alone and lacks a portion of them. This sample carries 250,000 to 300,000 clones, about nine tenths of them seen once, and the ten largest clones take about 2.1%. The sample was PBMCs or T cells enriched from blood (not recorded which). These receptor sequences come from a woman aged 40 to 49 with acute COVID-19. Each CDR3 is given with its conserved first and last residue. A D gene is named only where the DNA matches it firmly. A row's size may be missing; if present it is once, few, many or a size class.

j_call | d_call | clone_size | v_call | cdr3_aa | cdr3_nt
TRBJ2-5 | NA | NA | TRBV27 | CASSPRGGGWETQYF | TGTGCCAGCAGTCCCAGGGGAGGGGGTTGGGAGACCCAGTACTTC
TRBJ2-7 | NA | once | TRBV12-3/TRBV12-4 | CASSFETGDEQYF | TGTGCCAGCAGTTTCGAAACGGGAGACGAGCAGTACTTC
TRBJ2-5 | NA | NA | TRBV9 | CASSPDWYQETQYF | TGTGCCAGCAGCCCCGACTGGTACCAAGAGACCCAGTACTTC
TRBJ1-4 | TRBD1 | once | TRBV12-3/TRBV12-4 | CASSWDRGKLFF | TGTGCCAGCAGTTGGGACAGGGGGAAACTGTTTTTT
TRBJ2-2 | TRBD2 | NA | TRBV18 | CASSPGLAGAGELFF | TGTGCCAGCTCACCAGGACTAGCGGGAGCCGGGGAGCTGTTTTTT
TRBJ1-1 | NA | NA | TRBV5-1 | CASSLVAVNTEAFF | TGCGCCAGCAGCCTTGTTGCAGTGAACACTGAAGCTTTCTTT
TRBJ2-1 | NA | NA | TRBV27 | CASSSQHAGQKHNEQFF | TGTGCCAGCAGTTCCCAACATGCGGGGCAAAAGCACAATGAGCAGTTCTTC
TRBJ1-2 | TRBD1 | NA | TRBV7-2 | CASSLGRGLNYGYTF | TGTGCCAGCAGCTTAGGTAGGGGGCTCAACTATGGCTACACCTTC
TRBJ1-4 | NA | NA | TRBV15 | CATSRVQGGEKLFF | TGTGCCACCAGCAGAGTTCAGGGAGGAGAAAAACTGTTTTTT
TRBJ2-1 | TRBD2 | once | TRBV6-4 | CASSGGVGESSYNEQFF | TGTGCCAGCAGCGGGGGGGTGGGCGAGAGCTCCTACAATGAGCAGTTCTTC
TRBJ1-3 | TRBD1 | once | TRBV28 | CASSLPGQGNTIYF | TGTGCCAGCAGTTTGCCGGGACAGGGAAACACCATATATTTT